These T cell receptor beta chains were read from a single sample in a study of CD8 T cells in Susac syndrome. TCRdb ran MiXCR on the immunoSEQ multiplex PCR reads and lists one entry per CDR3 protein. The sample carries 150,000 to 200,000 distinct CDR3 sequences, about 95% recorded once. Sample: CD4+ T cells from PBMCs. The receptor source for this set is a human donor in good health. CDR3s include the opening cysteine and the closing phenylalanine or tryptophan. The D gene is left open where the match is weak. Clone size is stated in some rows and not others, as once, few, many or a class when expanded.

v_call	cdr3_length	j_call	d_call	clone_size	cdr3_aa
TRBV20-1	11	TRBJ2-1	-	-	CSVAVQGEQFF
TRBV27	15	TRBJ2-2	TRBD2	-	CASSIAGGNTGELFF
TRBV7-9	12	TRBJ2-3	-	once	CASSPSHDTQYF
TRBV30	11	TRBJ2-3	-	-	CAWSVGDTQYF
TRBV19	14	TRBJ2-7	-	-	CASSIQGTTYEQYF
TRBV2	12	TRBJ2-3	-	-	CASRTNTDTQYF
TRBV7-9	19	TRBJ2-1	TRBD2	-	CASSLFAGGWLSSYNEQFF
TRBV29-1	15	TRBJ2-1	-	-	CSVEDHTGAYNEQFF
TRBV29-1	13	TRBJ2-3	TRBD2	-	CSASSGPTDTQYF
TRBV29-1	10	TRBJ2-7	-	-	CSVSDYEQYF
TRBV11-3	13	TRBJ2-1	-	-	CASSTSGAEEQFF
TRBV24-1	16	TRBJ2-1	TRBD1	-	CATSEQPGQSYNEQFF
TRBV24-1	16	TRBJ2-6	-	-	CATSDRRVAGANVLTF
TRBV6-2/TRBV6-3	18	TRBJ2-1	TRBD2	-	CASSYLGSGRGRNNEQFF
TRBV30	15	TRBJ2-1	TRBD2	-	CASTTLAGGVLEQFF
TRBV7-9	13	TRBJ2-2	-	-	CASSRQYVGELFF
TRBV3-1	12	TRBJ2-7	-	-	CASSQDLNEQYF
TRBV7-9	13	TRBJ1-1	-	-	CASSFKKDTEAFF
TRBV6-5	14	TRBJ1-1	TRBD1	-	CASSLDRGGTEAFF
TRBV7-9	15	TRBJ2-3	-	-	CASSVLAPSTDTQYF
TRBV30	13	TRBJ1-2	-	-	CAWSPGENYGYTF
TRBV29-1	15	TRBJ2-1	-	-	CSVVRRGLLRNEQFF
TRBV3-1	16	TRBJ2-1	TRBD2	-	CASSLRMASGSNEQFF
TRBV5-1	14	TRBJ2-7	TRBD1	-	CASSLSGGRYEQYF
TRBV18	13	TRBJ2-3	-	-	CASSRELDDTQYF
TRBV15	14	TRBJ2-3	-	-	CATSASIFTDTQYF
TRBV12-5	13	TRBJ2-3	TRBD1	-	CASGSDRTDTQYF
TRBV15	13	TRBJ2-1	-	-	CATSGQGYNEQFF
TRBV14	14	TRBJ1-1	-	-	CASSPDRMNTEAFF
TRBV18	13	TRBJ1-2	-	-	CASSPMQEDGYTF